These T cell receptor beta chains were read from a single sample in a study of CD8+ T cells in alopecia areata. Some clones are missing from TCRdb's copy, which holds only in-frame ones; the method was immunoSEQ multiplex PCR. The table records fewer than 40,000 clones, more than 55% of them present only once. The sequencing sample was made of NKG2D-high CD8+ T cells sorted from blood. These receptors originate from a human donor with alopecia areata. Both conserved end residues are part of each CDR3. D genes are given only for firm matches. Clone size appears in some rows only: once, few, many, or a class for an expanded clone.

size: NA
J: TRBJ2-3
V: TRBV29-1
D: TRBD2
CDR3: CSVGGTSGMSSDTQYF
DNA: TGCAGCGTAGGAGGGACTAGCGGGATGAGCTCAGATACGCAGTATTTT

size: NA
J: TRBJ2-2
V: TRBV13
D: TRBD2
CDR3: CASSTTSGKNTGELFF
DNA: TGTGCCAGCAGCACAACTAGCGGAAAGAACACCGGGGAGCTGTTTTTT

size: NA
J: TRBJ2-7
V: TRBV29-1
D: TRBD2
CDR3: CSVVLAGVEQYF
DNA: TGCAGCGTTGTCCTAGCGGGGGTCGAGCAGTACTTC

size: NA
J: TRBJ2-3
V: TRBV10-3
D: TRBD1
CDR3: CAISQGAVGTDTQYF
DNA: TGTGCCATCAGTCAGGGGGCAGTTGGCACAGATACGCAGTATTTT

size: NA
J: TRBJ2-3
V: TRBV27
D: NA
CDR3: CASSFRDTQYF
DNA: TGTGCCAGCAGTTTCCGAGATACGCAGTATTTT

size: few
J: TRBJ2-7
V: TRBV4-1
D: NA
CDR3: CASSPGTLSSDEQYF
DNA: TGCGCCAGCAGCCCCGGGACGCTGAGCAGCGACGAGCAGTACTTC

size: NA
J: TRBJ2-5
V: TRBV27
D: TRBD1
CDR3: CASSLLGGEETQYF
DNA: TGTGCCAGCAGTTTATTAGGGGGCGAGGAGACCCAGTACTTC

size: NA
J: TRBJ2-5
V: TRBV28
D: NA
CDR3: CASAGNQETQYF
DNA: TGTGCCAGCGCCGGAAACCAAGAGACCCAGTACTTC

size: NA
J: TRBJ2-7
V: TRBV4-1
D: TRBD1
CDR3: CASSQGQGVRSEQYF
DNA: TGCGCCAGCAGCCAGGGACAGGGGGTCCGTTCCGAGCAGTACTTC

size: few
J: TRBJ2-2
V: TRBV7-6
D: NA
CDR3: CASSLRTAANTGELFF
DNA: TGTGCCAGCAGCCTAAGGACAGCGGCGAACACCGGGGAGCTGTTTTTT

size: NA
J: TRBJ2-7
V: TRBV27
D: TRBD1
CDR3: CASSLSAGGYEQYF
DNA: TGTGCCAGCAGTTTATCAGCAGGGGGCTACGAGCAGTACTTC

size: NA
J: TRBJ2-7
V: TRBV9
D: TRBD1
CDR3: CASSVAPGQGDKQYF
DNA: TGTGCCAGCAGCGTAGCCCCGGGCCAGGGGGACAAGCAGTACTTC

size: NA
J: TRBJ2-1
V: TRBV5-6
D: NA
CDR3: CASWAGIYNEQFF
DNA: TGTGCCAGTTGGGCTGGGATCTACAATGAGCAGTTCTTC